The subject of this entry is one T cell receptor beta chain. The length of the CDR3 is 13 residues. The germline gives CDR1 MNHNS, CDR2 SASEGT. V gave up 6 bases and J gave up 5 bases, with 13 bases separating them. The sample is drawn from a study of T-cell reconstitution after alpha-beta-depleted transplantation in children. Unique molecular identifiers were incorporated when the TCRbeta library was constructed. Each CDR3 protein is one row after TCRdb ran MiXCR on the PCR reads. Of a few hundred thousand distinct CDR3 sequences listed, about a tenth were seen once; the top ten hold more than 2%. This TCR came from a human donor who donated a stem cell graft to a child with acute lymphoblastic leukemia. This rearrangement joins TRBV6-1 to TRBJ2-5; a weak D match, TRBD1 (6 bases). The specimen comprised PBMCs from the stem cell graft donor, sampled from the stem cell graft. The CDR3 DNA sequence: TGTGCCAGCAGGGCAGGGGTGGTGGAGACCCAGTACTTC. Its translation is CASRAGVVETQYF.